This T cell receptor (beta chain) was sequenced in a study of cytomegalovirus exposure and HLA in healthy donors. Regarding this clone: Its specificity is not known.

This CDR3 region has 14 residues. Deletions cut 3 bases from V and 9 bases from J, with 15 bases between. From germline, CDR1 is LGHNA and CDR2 YNFKEQ. A multiplex PCR was run with 60 Vbeta primers and 13 Jbeta primers. Here immunoSEQ multiplex PCR was the method, and the copy in TCRdb shows in-frame clones only, minus some. The table includes 150,000 to 200,000 clones, around 79% detected once. Overall study results and limits: The number of N-insertions in an Asian-associated ancestry cluster was reportedly below the approximately 700-donor mean in a later analysis.

V is TRBV4-2 and J is TRBJ2-1; TRBD2 might be the D (5 bases). The specimen sequenced was PBMCs. This TCR was recovered from a woman between 50 and 59 years old in good health and CMV-seronegative. The CDR3 region has the DNA TGTGCCAGCAGCCAGGACTCTCGGGGAAGTGAGCAGTTCTTC. Protein product: CASSQDSRGSEQFF.